Each of the 32 T cell receptor beta chains below was sequenced from the same sample in a study of cytomegalovirus exposure and HLA in healthy donors (dated by TCRdb to about 2017). Libraries were constructed by the immunoSEQ multiplex PCR assay. A mixture of 60 forward primers for TCR Vbeta segments and 13 reverse primers for TCR Jbeta segments was used in the multiplex PCR. TCRdb retrieved this table from immuneACCESS and kept in-frame rearrangements only. Not all clones are present; in checked studies, unresolved V genes account for under half, and no reason is known for the remainder. The sample table contains about 160,000 clones; only one count was recorded for less than 85% of them. Of the sample, about 4.5% falls within the top ten clones. The sequencing sample was made of PBMCs. The origin of the receptors is a man aged 40-49 years in good health and CMV-seronegative.

The rearrangement links TRBV7-9 to TRBJ2-7, with 9 positions matching TRBD1. CDR3 size: 14 residues. The germline V gene has CDR1 SEHNR and CDR2 FQNEAQ (reference sequence). The J segment lost 5 bases and the V segment lost 2 bases, leaving 4 bases of the junction unmatched. The CDR3: CASSLPRTGDEQYF. The CDR3 DNA reads as TGTGCCAGCAGCTTACCGAGGACAGGGGACGAGCAGTACTTC.

This clone occurred a few times. The gene calls are TRBV19 and TRBJ2-2; D possibly corresponds to TRBD2 (6 bases). Germline V lookup: CDR1 LNHDA, CDR2 SQIVND (reference sequence). The CDR3 length is 12 residues. V was trimmed by 11 bases and J by 2 bases, leaving 9 bases between them. The CDR3 here is CAVSGNTGELFF. The CDR3 DNA is TGTGCCGTTAGCGGAAACACCGGGGAGCTGTTTTTT.

This clone was observed a handful of times. This chain links TRBV28 with TRBJ1-4; D may be TRBD1 (5 bases). This CDR3 has 17 amino acids. Trimming took 2 bases from V and 3 from J, leaving 16 bases between them. Germline V CDR1 and CDR2: MDHEN, SYDVKM. CDR3 coding DNA: TGTGCCAGCAGTTTAGACGGGGGTAAGGTCCCTAATGAAAAACTGTTTTTT. Protein sequence: CASSLDGGKVPNEKLFF.

The chain employs TRBV7-9 and TRBJ2-7; D is possibly TRBD2 (7 bases). This CDR3 contains 13 residues. Trimming shortened V by 3 bases and J by 7 bases, and 13 bases separated the two germline ends. Germline assignment: CDR1 SEHNR and CDR2 FQNEAQ (reference sequence). The CDR3 DNA is TGTGCCAGCAGCTTTCAGGGAGGGGGGGAGCAGTACTTC. This translates into CASSFQGGGEQYF.

The genes are TRBV4-2 and TRBJ2-1; 9 nucleotides line up with TRBD1. Germline lookup yields CDR1 LGHNA and CDR2 YNFKEQ. This CDR3 has 14 residues. V shed 0 bases, J shed 9 bases, and the junction held 3 bases outside the gene matches. The CDR3: CASSQEQGQGEQFF. Here the CDR3 DNA reads TGTGCCAGCAGCCAAGAACAGGGACAGGGTGAGCAGTTCTTC.

In the case of this clone: Distinct nucleotide sequences in the sample also encode this CDR3. V usage is TRBV4-3 and J usage is TRBJ2-2; D might be TRBD2 (5 bases). The CDR3 has 15 amino acids. Looked up from germline, CDR1 is LGHNA and CDR2 is YSLEER. V lost 0 bases and J 5 bases, leaving 10 bases between the germline ends. The CDR3 region is CASSQDRGGTGELFF. As DNA, the CDR3 is TGCGCCAGCAGCCAAGATAGAGGCGGGACCGGGGAGCTGTTTTTT.

This clone turned up a few times. CDR3 in DNA: TGCGCCAGCAGCCAAGCGGGGGGGCCCACAGATACGCAGTATTTT. This gives the protein CASSQAGGPTDTQYF. This chain connects TRBV4-3 to TRBJ2-3, with TRBD2 identical over 8 bases. V gave up 1 base and J gave up 2 bases; unmatched junction bases: 2. The CDR3 is made up of 15 amino acids. Germline V lookup: CDR1 LGHNA, CDR2 YSLEER.

The chain uses TRBV6-6 and TRBJ2-5, with TRBD2 as a possible D gene (5 bases). CDR3 size: 13 residues. Deletions cut 4 bases from V and 4 bases from J, with 10 bases between. CDR1 is MNHNY, CDR2 SVGAGI, per germline (reference sequence). This chain's CDR3 is CASSSLVRETQYF. CDR3 in DNA: TGTGCCAGCAGTTCACTAGTTCGAGAGACCCAGTACTTC.

The chain carries TRBV13 and TRBJ2-7; D may be TRBD1 (5 bases). This CDR3 is 14 amino acids long. CDR1 is PRHDT, CDR2 FYEKMQ, per germline (reference sequence). V lost 2 bases and J 5 bases, leaving 13 bases between the germline ends. The CDR3 here is CASSLSSRVDEQYF. As DNA, the CDR3 is TGTGCCAGCAGCTTATCCTCCAGGGTTGACGAGCAGTACTTC.

In its sample, this clone was seen a few times. This chain joins TRBV7-8 and TRBJ1-5; D is unresolved. CDR3 length: 15 amino acids. V lost 2 bases and J 1 base, leaving 9 bases between the germline ends. Germline CDR1 and CDR2: SGHVS and FQNEAQ. CDR3: CASSLFSLSNQPQHF. Here the CDR3 DNA reads TGTGCCAGCAGCTTATTTTCCTTGAGCAATCAGCCCCAGCATTTT.

This sequence joins TRBV6-4 and TRBJ2-3, with 10 bases matching TRBD2. J gave up 2 bases and V 3 bases, and 5 bases lay outside the gene matches. This CDR3 is 16 amino acids long. CDR1 is MRHNA and CDR2 is SNTAGT in the germline V gene. CDR3 amino acids: CASSESSGGNTDTQYF. As DNA, the CDR3 is TGTGCCAGCAGTGAGTCTAGCGGGGGTAACACAGATACGCAGTATTTT.

The rearrangement joins TRBV5-1 to TRBJ1-4; weak D call: TRBD1 (6 bases). The CDR3 is made up of 15 amino acids. V lost 5 bases and J 7 bases, leaving 18 bases between the germline ends. CDR1 and CDR2 from the germline V gene are SGHRS and YFSETQ. CDR3 sequence: CASSKGNGGGEKLFF. CDR3 bases: TGCGCCAGCAGTAAGGGCAATGGGGGCGGTGAAAAACTGTTTTTT.

There are a few counts of this clone. The chain combines TRBV27 with TRBJ2-1; tentatively, D is TRBD1 (6 bases). The CDR3 contains 16 residues. Germline lookup yields CDR1 MNHEY and CDR2 SMNVEV (reference sequence). With 5 bases removed from V and 6 bases from J, the gap between germline ends came to 20 bases. CDR3 amino acids: CASSLGHPALGNEQFF. The DNA of the CDR3 is TGTGCCAGCAGTCTGGGACACCCAGCGCTGGGCAATGAGCAGTTCTTC.

DNA for the CDR3: TGCGCCAGCAGCTTAGGAACAGGCCGAAATGACAAGCAGTACTTC. Translation: CASSLGTGRNDKQYF. J is TRBJ2-7 and V is TRBV5-1; maybe TRBD1 (5 bases). The V end was cut by 2 bases, the J end by 8 bases, with 20 bases between. CDR3 length equals 15 residues. Germline-derived CDR1 and CDR2 are SGHRS and YFSETQ. The variable domain in full, with the rest retrieved from reference TRBV5-1 and TRBJ2-7, is KAGVTQTPRYLIKTRGQQVTLSCSPISGHRSVSWYQQTPGQGLQFLFEYFSETQRNKGNFPGRFSGRQFSNSRSEMNVSTLELGDSALYLCASSLGTGRNDKQYFGPGTRLTVT.

The chain employs TRBV4-2 and TRBJ2-1; TRBD2 agrees at 11 bases. The germline gives CDR1 LGHNA, CDR2 YNFKEQ. Losses at the gene ends were 4 bases for V and 0 bases for J; bases not matched to a gene: 2. The CDR3 sequence is 16 residues long. CDR3 sequence reads: CASSLLAGGSYNEQFF. CDR3 coding DNA: TGTGCCAGCAGCCTTCTAGCGGGGGGCTCCTACAATGAGCAGTTCTTC.

J is TRBJ1-2 and V is TRBV7-9; a possible D gene is TRBD1 (6 bases). The CDR3 is made up of 14 amino acids. Trimming pared 6 bases from V and 2 bases from J, leaving 13 bases between. CDR1 SEHNR and CDR2 FQNEAQ come from the germline V gene (reference sequence). The CDR3 coding sequence is TGTGCCAGCAGACCTACAGGGAAAAACTATGGCTACACCTTC. Translating it yields CASRPTGKNYGYTF.

This chain joins TRBV19 and TRBJ2-1, with TRBD1 matching over 8 bases. The V gene end was trimmed by 1 base and the J gene end by 7 bases; junction bases not matched to a gene: 6. The CDR3 is 15 amino acids. The V gene's germline CDR1 is LNHDA and CDR2 SQIVND (reference sequence). The DNA for the CDR3 is TGTGCCAGTAGTATAGCCTTCCAGGGGGCGAATGAGCAGTTCTTC. Its translation: CASSIAFQGANEQFF.

This clone was observed a few times. This chain links TRBV4-2 with TRBJ2-3, with 9 bases matching TRBD2. Germline values: CDR1 LGHNA, CDR2 YNFKEQ. The CDR3 is 17 amino acids. J lost 2 bases, V lost 0 bases, and 6 bases had no gene match. The CDR3 spells CASSQERASGDTDTQYF. CDR3 coding DNA: TGTGCCAGCAGCCAAGAAAGGGCTAGCGGGGACACAGATACGCAGTATTTT.

This clone was detected once. The rearrangement links TRBV9 to TRBJ2-3, with 9 bases matching TRBD1. J was trimmed by 3 bases and V by 3 bases; bases with no gene match: 8. Germline assignment: CDR1 SGDLS and CDR2 YYNGEE. The CDR3 is 16 residues long. CDR3 region: CASSASGTGSTDTQYF. The CDR3 DNA follows: TGTGCCAGCAGCGCCTCGGGGACAGGGTCGACAGATACGCAGTATTTT. The whole variable domain, remainder taken from reference TRBV9 and TRBJ2-3, is DSGVTQTPKHLITATGQRVTLRCSPRSGDLSVYWYQQSLDQGLQFLIQYYNGEERAKGNILERFSAQQFPDLHSELNLSSLELGDSALYFCASSASGTGSTDTQYFGPGTRLTVL.

J is TRBJ2-5 and V is TRBV7-9, with TRBD1 as a possible D gene (5 bases). Germline CDR1 is SEHNR and CDR2 is FQNEAQ (reference sequence). V was trimmed by 6 bases and J by 1 base, leaving 18 bases between them. The CDR3 length is 16 residues. The CDR3 region is CASSPSAGYFQETQYF. The CDR3 DNA follows: TGTGCCAGCAGTCCTTCGGCAGGGTATTTCCAAGAGACCCAGTACTTC.

J is TRBJ2-2 and V is TRBV14; D may be TRBD1 (6 bases). V gave up 5 bases and J gave up 7 bases, with 17 bases separating them. Germline V CDR1 and CDR2: SGHDN, FVKESK. The CDR3 spans 15 residues. The CDR3 sequence is CASSLTDRTGGELFF. As DNA, the CDR3 is TGTGCCAGCAGCTTGACTGACAGGACGGGCGGGGAGCTGTTTTTT.

The V gene is TRBV28, the J gene TRBJ2-7; D is uncertain. With 5 bases removed from V and 0 bases from J, the gap between germline ends came to 14 bases. CDR3 length: 15 amino acids. Germline CDR1 MDHEN, CDR2 SYDVKM. CDR3 coding DNA: TGTGCCAGCAGTGTGGGCAGTGCGAGCTCCTACGAGCAGTACTTC. This sequence encodes CASSVGSASSYEQYF.

V is TRBV14 and J is TRBJ2-3; 10 nucleotides line up with TRBD2. V trimming: 1 base; J trimming: 0 bases; junction bases outside the gene matches: 1. There are 16 residues in the CDR3. Germline V lookup: CDR1 SGHDN, CDR2 FVKESK. CDR3 bases: TGTGCCAGCAGCCAAGTGGGACTAGCGAGCACAGATACGCAGTATTTT. Translated: CASSQVGLASTDTQYF.

This chain links TRBV2 with TRBJ2-2, with TRBD1 matching over 8 bases. Germline V CDR1 and CDR2: SNHLY, FYNNEI. CDR3 length equals 14 residues. V lost 6 bases, J lost 1 base, and 1 base stayed unmatched. The CDR3 here is CASRGTGNTGELFF. The CDR3 DNA is TGTGCCAGCAGGGGGACAGGGAACACCGGGGAGCTGTTTTTT.

This sequence joins TRBV5-6 and TRBJ1-2; TRBD1 is a possible D gene (5 bases). Trimming removed 4 bases from V and 5 bases from J, with 12 bases in between. The CDR3 spans 13 residues. Germline V gene lookup returns CDR1 SGHDT and CDR2 YYEEEE. The CDR3 bases are TGTGCCAGCAGCCCGGGGGTGACTTATGGCTACACCTTC. Amino acid sequence: CASSPGVTYGYTF. The entire variable domain, with the rest obtained from reference TRBV5-6 and TRBJ1-2, is as follows: DAGVTQSPTHLIKTRGQQVTLRCSPKSGHDTVSWYQQALGQGPQFIFQYYEEEERQRGNFPDRFSGHQFPNYSSELNVNALLLGDSALYLCASSPGVTYGYTFGSGTRLTVV.

V gene TRBV19 combines with J gene TRBJ2-7; 7 nucleotides align to TRBD1. V dropped 3 bases and J dropped 5; count of bases not matched to a gene: 7. The V gene's germline CDR1 is LNHDA and CDR2 SQIVND (reference sequence). The CDR3 has 14 residues. The CDR3 DNA follows: TGTGCCAGTAGTATCGGGACAGTCCCCCACGAGCAGTACTTC. Amino acid sequence: CASSIGTVPHEQYF.

V is TRBV6-1 and J is TRBJ2-3; 8 bases line up with TRBD2. This CDR3 is built from 15 residues. The germline gives CDR1 MNHNS, CDR2 SASEGT. Germline trimming cut 4 bases from V and 3 bases from J; bases unmatched to any gene: 6. The CDR3 protein is CASSGAGALTDTQYF. The CDR3 nucleotides are TGTGCCAGCAGTGGAGCGGGGGCCTTGACAGATACGCAGTATTTT.

The chain joins TRBV5-4 to TRBJ2-1; weak D call: TRBD1 (6 bases). The germline V and J ends were trimmed by 3 bases and 2 bases, with 15 bases remaining between them. The CDR3 has 16 amino acids. The V gene's germline CDR1 is SGHNT and CDR2 YYREEE (reference sequence). The CDR3 DNA is TGTGCCAGCAGCTGGGGGCAAGGACGGCCCTACAATGAGCAGTTCTTC. Its translation is CASSWGQGRPYNEQFF.

This clone was detected a few times. CDR3 bases: TGTGCCACCAGCACATCGGGGGTGAGCTCCTACGAGCAGTACTTC. Translation: CATSTSGVSSYEQYF. This chain connects TRBV15 to TRBJ2-7, with D possibly TRBD2 on 6 matching bases. The CDR3 totals 15 residues. Germline loops: CDR1 LNHNV, CDR2 YYDKDF (reference sequence). With 4 bases removed from V and 0 bases from J, the gap between germline ends came to 13 bases.

This clone has just one count. The chain carries TRBV27 and TRBJ2-5, with D maybe TRBD2 (5 bases). The V gene lost 6 bases and the J gene lost 2 bases, with 10 bases spanning the gap. The CDR3 runs 13 residues. Germline assignment: CDR1 MNHEY and CDR2 SMNVEV (reference sequence). The CDR3 region is CASSPGEQETQYF. DNA for the CDR3: TGTGCCAGCAGCCCCGGGGAACAAGAGACCCAGTACTTC.

V and J are TRBV19 and TRBJ2-3; 10 bases align to TRBD1. The V gene end was trimmed by 5 bases and the J gene end by 7 bases; junction bases not matched to a gene: 9. Germline loops: CDR1 LNHDA, CDR2 SQIVND (reference sequence). The CDR3 covers 15 residues. Here the CDR3 reads CASSFRQGAYNTQYF. The CDR3 DNA reads as TGTGCCAGTAGTTTCCGACAGGGGGCGTACAATACGCAGTATTTT.

The chain employs TRBV13 and TRBJ1-1; perhaps TRBD1 as D (6 bases). From germline, CDR1 is PRHDT and CDR2 FYEKMQ (reference sequence). The V gene lost 7 bases and the J gene lost 3 bases, with 12 bases spanning the gap. The CDR3 loop spans 13 amino acids. This CDR3 is CASNLWTDTEAFF. DNA of the CDR3: TGTGCCAGCAACTTGTGGACAGACACTGAAGCTTTCTTT.